A selection of T cell receptor beta chains follows, all from one sample in a study of Graves' ophthalmopathy and Graves' hyperthyroidism. In TCRdb, the multiplex PCR reads were re-called with MiXCR into one record per CDR3 protein. The table records about 240,000 distinct CDR3 sequences, 40% to 50% of them present only once. Input material: peripheral blood. All receptors derive from an adult man with Graves' ophthalmopathy. The CDR3 runs from the conserved cysteine through the conserved F or W. The size field is filled for only some rows; it gives once, few, many or a size class.

v_call	j_call	clone_size	cdr3_aa
TRBV2	TRBJ2-5	.	CASEPGDEWETQYF
TRBV10-1	TRBJ2-7	.	CASSMGQGTYEQYF
TRBV29-1	TRBJ1-5	many	CSVGQGGNSNQPQHF
TRBV20-1	TRBJ2-2	.	CSARDPTSGATGELFF
TRBV7-3	TRBJ1-6	many	CASSLLAHNSPLHF
TRBV7-8	TRBJ1-1	.	CASSLDRDESTEAFF
TRBV5-1	TRBJ2-7	.	CASSLWSGREGSEQYF
TRBV11-3	TRBJ2-2	.	CASSPLGWNTGELFF
TRBV18	TRBJ1-4	many	CASSTGTGDEKLFF
TRBV27	TRBJ2-7	few	CVRVGLDEQYF
TRBV29-1	TRBJ1-1	.	CTTTLRTGGNTEAFF
TRBV2	TRBJ1-1	many	CASSDGAGAFF
TRBV20-1	TRBJ1-2	.	CSARTGLANYGYTF
TRBV6-5	TRBJ2-6	few	CASSYRTAGANVLTF
TRBV29-1	TRBJ1-1	few	CSVDDLGAPGTEAFF
TRBV12-3/TRBV12-4	TRBJ2-5	many	CASSSRTRGGQETQYF
TRBV9	TRBJ1-2	.	CASSEGQGPNYGYTF
TRBV2	TRBJ1-2	.	CASGWTGSGGGYTF
TRBV19	TRBJ2-5	few	CASSRGGLAGETQYF
TRBV29-1	TRBJ2-2	.	CSVERELFF
TRBV12-3/TRBV12-4	TRBJ1-5	.	CASSTAGNQPQHF
TRBV29-1	TRBJ1-4	.	CSAESVGVGPNEKLFF
TRBV2	TRBJ2-7	once	CASSSDRLYEQYF
TRBV2	TRBJ1-1	.	CASTVGLSTEAFF
TRBV7-9	TRBJ1-4	.	CASSLGSGTTNEKLFF
TRBV20-1	TRBJ2-5	few	CSATTGEETQYF
TRBV7-8	TRBJ2-7	.	CASSKRSGGRSYEQYF
TRBV19	TRBJ1-5	.	CASSIYRASNQPQHF
TRBV6-6	TRBJ2-7	once	CASSYSNAWDSPYEQYF
TRBV29-1	TRBJ2-3	.	CSVEDQGDPDTQYF
TRBV7-2	TRBJ1-2	once	CASSLDMATGISDGYTF
TRBV29-1	TRBJ1-1	.	CSSRGLGVSEAFF
TRBV10-3	TRBJ1-2	.	CAIYDRGLYGYTF
TRBV6-5	TRBJ2-5	once	CASSSGTGQQETQYF
TRBV20-1	TRBJ2-7	.	CSATRGGGGQEQYF
TRBV11-3	TRBJ2-2	.	CASSQGRKTGELFF
TRBV5-4	TRBJ2-7	.	CASSLEQGSSYEQYF
TRBV12-3/TRBV12-4	TRBJ1-2	few	CASSPFTGGATGGYTF
TRBV29-1	TRBJ1-1	many	CSVVSGRGTEAFF
TRBV24-1	TRBJ2-5	.	CATSDPLHQETQYF
TRBV7-8	TRBJ2-7	.	CASSPGQLSYEQYF
TRBV5-4	TRBJ1-3	few	CASSLDRTSGNTIYF
TRBV28	TRBJ2-3	.	CASSPDRGVPDTQYF
TRBV12-3/TRBV12-4	TRBJ2-7	.	CASSAPDRARYEQYF
TRBV7-9	TRBJ2-3	.	CASSTYVKDTQYF
TRBV20-1	TRBJ1-1	few	CSARVGGPGTEAFF
TRBV29-1	TRBJ1-4	.	CSVERGTNEKLFF
TRBV5-5	TRBJ1-5	few	CASSLAGASNQPQHF
TRBV10-3	TRBJ1-3	.	CAIRTRFPATRGSGNTIYF
TRBV10-1	TRBJ1-5	few	CASSESESGAKPLQPQHF
TRBV6-5	TRBJ2-7	.	CASSSGDSTYEQYF
TRBV5-1	TRBJ2-7	.	CASSTKGHEQYF
TRBV10-3	TRBJ2-2	.	CASISGGGELFF
TRBV20-1	TRBJ2-7	.	CSAGAGTSRVEQYF